This TCR beta chain was identified in a study of Graves' ophthalmopathy and Graves' hyperthyroidism. The study's findings and limits: For predicting ophthalmopathy progression, the model had roughly 64% sensitivity and nearly 75% specificity. Blood contained most expanded thyroid clonotypes exceeding 0.001 frequency.

Amplification targeted the TCR beta CDR3 regions, with RNA transcripts as the source material. The library came from an HTBI-primed first-round RT-PCR and a second-round multiplex PCR. TCRdb processed the multiplex PCR reads anew with MiXCR; each CDR3 protein has one entry. This table holds roughly 500,000 distinct CDR3 sequences, 13% to 15% found once. This clonotype occurred a few times. The antigen remains undetermined. Ophthalmopathy donors were characterized by moderate-to-severe activity, CAS of at least 3, NOSPECS of at least 4, and duration under 3 months. Orbital computed tomography, thyroid ultrasound, TRAb, serum thyroxine and clinical symptoms formed the basis of diagnosis. J lost 4 bases, V lost 4 bases, and 9 bases had no gene match. Germline CDR1 reads MGHRA; CDR2 reads YSYEKL. The CDR3 sequence is 16 residues long.

The TCR comes from a woman aged 25 to 39 with Graves' ophthalmopathy. The chain links TRBV4-1 to TRBJ1-1; 10 bases are shared with TRBD1. The material sequenced was blood. CDR3 in amino acids: CASSPGRGQGFTEAFF. In DNA, the CDR3 is TGCGCCAGCAGCCCCGGGCGGGGACAGGGGTTCACTGAAGCTTTCTTT.